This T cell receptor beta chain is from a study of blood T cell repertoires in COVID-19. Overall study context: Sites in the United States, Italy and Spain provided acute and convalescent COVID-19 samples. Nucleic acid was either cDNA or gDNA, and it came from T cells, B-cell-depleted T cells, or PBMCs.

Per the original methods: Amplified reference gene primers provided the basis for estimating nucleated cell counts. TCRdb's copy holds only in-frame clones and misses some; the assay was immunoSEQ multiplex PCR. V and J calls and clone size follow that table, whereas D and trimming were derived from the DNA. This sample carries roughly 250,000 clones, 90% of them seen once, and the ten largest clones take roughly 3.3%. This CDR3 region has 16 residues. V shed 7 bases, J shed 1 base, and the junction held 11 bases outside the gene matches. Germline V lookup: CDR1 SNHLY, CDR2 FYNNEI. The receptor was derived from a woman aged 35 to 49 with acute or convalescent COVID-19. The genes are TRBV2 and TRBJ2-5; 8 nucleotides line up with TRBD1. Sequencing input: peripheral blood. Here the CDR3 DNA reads TGTGCCAGCAACGGACAGGGACGGTTAGGCCAAGAGACCCAGTACTTC. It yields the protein CASNGQGRLGQETQYF.